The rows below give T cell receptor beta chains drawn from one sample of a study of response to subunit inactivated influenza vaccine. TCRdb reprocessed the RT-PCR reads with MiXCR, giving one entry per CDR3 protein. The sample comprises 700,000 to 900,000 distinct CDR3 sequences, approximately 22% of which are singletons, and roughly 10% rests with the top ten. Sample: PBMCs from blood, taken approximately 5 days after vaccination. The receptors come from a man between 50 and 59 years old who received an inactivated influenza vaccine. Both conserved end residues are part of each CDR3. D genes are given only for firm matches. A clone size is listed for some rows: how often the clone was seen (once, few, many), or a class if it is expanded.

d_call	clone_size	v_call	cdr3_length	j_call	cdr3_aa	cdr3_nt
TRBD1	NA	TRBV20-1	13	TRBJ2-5	CSARTGTAETQYF	TGCAGTGCTAGGACCGGGACAGCAGAGACCCAGTACTTC
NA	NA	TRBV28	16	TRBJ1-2	CASSLLDPLAGYGYTF	TGTGCCAGCAGTTTATTAGATCCACTAGCAGGCTATGGCTACACCTTC
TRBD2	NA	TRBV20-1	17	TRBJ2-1	CSARDRTSGEQYNEQFF	TGCAGTGCTAGAGACCGGACTAGCGGGGAACAATACAATGAGCAGTTCTTC
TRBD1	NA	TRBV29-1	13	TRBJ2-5	CSALQGVQETQYF	TGCAGCGCTTTGCAGGGGGTACAAGAGACCCAGTACTTC
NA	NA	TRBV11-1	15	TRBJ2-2	CASSSQGPDTGELFF	TGTGCCAGCAGCTCTCAGGGGCCGGACACCGGGGAGCTGTTTTTT
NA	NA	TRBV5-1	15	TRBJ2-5	CASSFGTGSHETQYF	TGCGCCAGCAGCTTCGGTACAGGGTCCCACGAGACCCAGTACTTC
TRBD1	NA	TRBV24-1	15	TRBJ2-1	CATSDGTGSYNEQFF	TGTGCCACCAGTGATGGGACAGGTTCCTACAATGAGCAGTTCTTC
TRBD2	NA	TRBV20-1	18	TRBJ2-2	CSARDWASGSRGTGELFF	TGCAGTGCTAGAGATTGGGCTAGCGGGAGTCGTGGCACCGGGGAGCTGTTTTTT
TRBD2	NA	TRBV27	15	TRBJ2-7	CASSPMTSETYEQYF	TGTGCCAGCAGTCCCATGACTAGCGAAACCTACGAGCAGTACTTC
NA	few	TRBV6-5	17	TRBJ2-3	CASSYPPVAANTDTQYF	TGTGCCAGCAGTTACCCCCCAGTAGCGGCAAACACAGATACGCAGTATTTT
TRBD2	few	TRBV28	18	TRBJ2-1	CASSMGLAGGSSYNEQFF	TGTGCCAGCAGTATGGGACTAGCGGGGGGAAGCTCCTACAATGAGCAGTTCTTC
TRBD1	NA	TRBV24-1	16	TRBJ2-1	CATSESPGTGYNEQFF	TGTGCCACCAGTGAATCCCCCGGGACAGGGTACAATGAGCAGTTCTTC
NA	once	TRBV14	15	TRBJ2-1	CASSRGTWPAGEQFF	TGTGCCAGCAGCCGAGGGACTTGGCCCGCCGGTGAGCAGTTCTTC
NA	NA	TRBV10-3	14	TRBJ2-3	CAISDLTSSGTQYF	TGTGCCATCAGTGATCTCACTAGCTCGGGTACGCAGTATTTT
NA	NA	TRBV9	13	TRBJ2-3	CASSDGQLDTQYF	TGTGCCAGCAGCGATGGACAGTTGGATACGCAGTATTTT
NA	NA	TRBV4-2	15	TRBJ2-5	CASSQVAGQQETQYF	TGTGCCAGCAGCCAAGTGGCGGGACAGCAAGAGACCCAGTACTTC
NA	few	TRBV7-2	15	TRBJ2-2	CASSKTGANTGELFF	TGTGCCAGCAGCAAAACGGGGGCAAACACCGGGGAGCTGTTTTTT
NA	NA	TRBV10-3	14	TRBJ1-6	CAISAGDRGSPLHF	TGTGCCATCAGCGCAGGGGATCGGGGTTCACCCCTCCACTTT
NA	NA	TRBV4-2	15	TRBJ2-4	CASSQVRGGRYIQYF	TGTGCCAGCAGCCAAGTACGTGGGGGGCGGTACATTCAGTACTTC
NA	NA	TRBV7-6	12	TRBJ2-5	CASSATKATQYF	TGTGCCAGCAGCGCCACCAAGGCGACCCAGTACTTC
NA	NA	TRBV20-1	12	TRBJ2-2	CSAQRRGGELFF	TGCAGTGCCCAACGGAGGGGCGGGGAGCTGTTTTTT
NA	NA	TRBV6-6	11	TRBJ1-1	CASWLGTEAFF	TGTGCCAGCTGGTTGGGCACTGAAGCTTTCTTT
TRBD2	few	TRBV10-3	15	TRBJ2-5	CAISEGGGPGETQYF	TGTGCCATCAGTGAAGGCGGGGGGCCAGGGGAGACCCAGTACTTC
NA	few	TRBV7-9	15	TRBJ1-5	CASSPSGPGNQPQHF	TGTGCCAGCAGTCCCTCAGGGCCAGGCAATCAGCCCCAGCATTTT
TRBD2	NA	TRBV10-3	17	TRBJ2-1	CAISDLTSGNIGNEQFF	TGTGCCATCAGTGACCTCACTAGCGGCAACATCGGCAATGAGCAGTTCTTC
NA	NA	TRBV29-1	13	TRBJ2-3	CSVARQYTDTQYF	TGCAGCGTTGCTCGGCAGTACACAGATACGCAGTATTTT
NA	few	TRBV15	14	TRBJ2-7	CATRGGRGSYEQYF	TGTGCCACCAGGGGTGGGCGGGGCTCCTACGAGCAGTACTTC
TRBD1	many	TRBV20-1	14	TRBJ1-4	CSASPGTGNEKLFF	TGCAGTGCTAGCCCCGGGACAGGGAATGAAAAACTGTTTTTT
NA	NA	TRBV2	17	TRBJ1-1	CASSVAGTIPSGTEAFF	TGTGCCAGCAGTGTTGCCGGGACAATTCCCTCGGGGACTGAAGCTTTCTTT
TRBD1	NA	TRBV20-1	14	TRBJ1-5	CSAIQGADSQPQHF	TGCAGTGCTATACAGGGGGCGGATAGTCAGCCCCAGCATTTT
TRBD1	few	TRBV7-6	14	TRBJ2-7	CASSLETGTNEQYF	TGTGCCAGCAGCTTGGAGACAGGGACCAACGAGCAGTACTTC
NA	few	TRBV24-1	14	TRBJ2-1	CATSDSGRRNEQFF	TGTGCCACCAGTGATTCAGGGAGAAGGAATGAGCAGTTCTTC
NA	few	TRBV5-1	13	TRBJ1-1	CASSLGPPAEAFF	TGCGCCAGCAGCTTGGGCCCTCCCGCGGAAGCTTTCTTT
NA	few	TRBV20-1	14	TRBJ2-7	CSAEDREAGYEQYF	TGCAGTGCTGAAGACAGGGAAGCGGGCTACGAGCAGTACTTC